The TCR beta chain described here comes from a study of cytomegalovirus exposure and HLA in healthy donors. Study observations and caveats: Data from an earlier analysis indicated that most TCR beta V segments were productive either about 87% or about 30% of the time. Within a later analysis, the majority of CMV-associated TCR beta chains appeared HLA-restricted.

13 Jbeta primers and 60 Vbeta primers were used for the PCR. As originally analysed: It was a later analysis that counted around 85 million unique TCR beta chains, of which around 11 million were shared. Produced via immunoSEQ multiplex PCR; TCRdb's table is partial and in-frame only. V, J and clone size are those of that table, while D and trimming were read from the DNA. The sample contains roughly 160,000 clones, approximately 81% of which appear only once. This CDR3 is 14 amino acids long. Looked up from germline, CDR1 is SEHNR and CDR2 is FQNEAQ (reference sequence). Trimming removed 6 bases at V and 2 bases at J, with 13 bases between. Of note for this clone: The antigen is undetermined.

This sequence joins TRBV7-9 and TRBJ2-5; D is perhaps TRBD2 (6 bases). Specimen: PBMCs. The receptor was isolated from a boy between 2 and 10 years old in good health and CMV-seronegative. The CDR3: CASRTPREQETQYF. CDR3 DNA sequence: TGTGCCAGCAGAACCCCCCGGGAGCAAGAGACCCAGTACTTC. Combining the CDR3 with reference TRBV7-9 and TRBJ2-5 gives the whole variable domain DTGVSQNPRHKITKRGQNVTFRCDPISEHNRLYWYRQTLGQGPEFLTYFQNEAQLEKSRLLSDRFSAERPKGSFSTLEIQRTEQGDSAMYLCASRTPREQETQYFGPGTRLLVL.